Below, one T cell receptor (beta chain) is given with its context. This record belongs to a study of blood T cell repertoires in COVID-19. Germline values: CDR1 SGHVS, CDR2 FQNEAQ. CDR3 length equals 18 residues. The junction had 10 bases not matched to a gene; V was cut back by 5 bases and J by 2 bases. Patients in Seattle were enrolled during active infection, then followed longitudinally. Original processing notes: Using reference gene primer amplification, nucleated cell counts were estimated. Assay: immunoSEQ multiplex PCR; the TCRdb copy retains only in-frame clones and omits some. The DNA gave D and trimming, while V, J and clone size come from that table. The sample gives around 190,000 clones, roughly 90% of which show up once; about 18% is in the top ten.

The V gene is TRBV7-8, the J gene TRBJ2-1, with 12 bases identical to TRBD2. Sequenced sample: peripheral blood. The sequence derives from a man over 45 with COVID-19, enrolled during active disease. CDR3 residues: CASSPRRTSGDPYNEQFF. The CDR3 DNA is TGTGCCAGCAGCCCCAGGAGGACTAGCGGGGATCCCTACAATGAGCAGTTCTTC.